The 31 T cell receptor beta chains in this list originate from one sample, sequenced in a study of blood T cell repertoires in COVID-19. Libraries were prepared by immunoSEQ multiplex PCR; TCRdb keeps only in-frame clonotypes and omits some of them. Of about 34,000 clones in the sample, about 87% were seen once. Sample: peripheral blood. Receptors originate from a man between 60 and 75 years old with active COVID-19.

This sequence joins TRBV15 and TRBJ1-3, with TRBD1 identical over 7 bases. The ends lost 0 bases at V and 3 bases at J; junction bases unmatched: 5. Germline lookup yields CDR1 LNHNV and CDR2 YYDKDF (reference sequence). CDR3 length: 16 residues. CDR3 protein: CATSRDPTGVGNTIYF. As DNA, the CDR3 is TGTGCCACCAGCAGAGACCCCACAGGGGTTGGAAACACCATATATTTT.

The rearrangement joins TRBV11-2 to TRBJ2-1; D is uncertain. CDR1 and CDR2 (germline): SGHAT, FQNNGV. The germline V and J ends were trimmed by 5 bases and 7 bases, with 12 bases remaining between them. There are 13 residues in the CDR3. The CDR3 is CASSPLPGNEQFF. The CDR3 coding sequence is TGTGCCAGCAGCCCCCTCCCCGGGAATGAGCAGTTCTTC.

This clone was seen more than once but under ten times. The chain is built from TRBV2 and TRBJ2-2, with 9 positions matching TRBD2. Germline V gives CDR1 SNHLY, CDR2 FYNNEI. The CDR3 extends over 15 amino acids. The junction had 5 bases not matched to a gene; V was cut back by 6 bases and J by 3 bases. CDR3 amino acids: CASSASGTDTGELFF. As DNA, the CDR3 is TGTGCCAGCAGCGCTAGCGGGACAGACACCGGGGAGCTGTTTTTT.

In its sample, this clone was seen a few times. CDR3 amino acids: CASSYQAFPYEQYF. The DNA of the CDR3 is TGTGCCAGCAGTTACCAAGCGTTTCCCTACGAGCAGTACTTC. The chain employs TRBV6-5 and TRBJ2-7; D unclear. This CDR3 region has 14 residues. Germline CDR1 and CDR2: MNHEY and SVGAGI. V shed 2 bases and J shed 2 bases, with 10 bases lying between them.

The chain is built from TRBV18 and TRBJ1-1, with a possible D match to TRBD1 (6 bases). V lost 2 bases and J 3 bases, leaving 13 bases between the germline ends. Germline V gene sequence: CDR1 KGHSH, CDR2 LQKENI. CDR3 length equals 15 residues. CDR3 in DNA: TGTGCCAGCTCACCAGATTACAGGGTTGACACTGAAGCTTTCTTT. Protein product: CASSPDYRVDTEAFF. The full variable domain, with the rest looked up from reference TRBV18 and TRBJ1-1, is NAGVMQNPRHLVRRRGQEARLRCSPMKGHSHVYWYRQLPEEGLKFMVYLQKENIIDESGMPKERFSAEFPKEGPSILRIQQVVRGDSAAYFCASSPDYRVDTEAFFGQGTRLTVV.

CDR3 region: CASMQGAGGPNEQYF. CDR3 coding DNA: TGTGCCAGCATGCAAGGAGCGGGAGGGCCCAACGAGCAGTACTTC. The chain employs TRBV6-6 and TRBJ2-7; TRBD2 matches 10 bases. CDR1 and CDR2 (germline): MNHNY, SVGAGI (reference sequence). This CDR3 has 15 amino acids. The V and J ends lost 7 bases and 5 bases, in that order; junction bases with no gene match: 11.

The chain has TRBV6-6 and TRBJ2-4; TRBD2 aligns across 9 bases. This CDR3 region has 19 residues. V gave up 5 bases and J gave up 7 bases; unmatched junction bases: 21. Germline V lookup: CDR1 MNHNY, CDR2 SVGAGI (reference sequence). CDR3 DNA: TGTGCCAGCAGTCGTACCCAGACTAGCGGTGCTATCTGGGCCAACATTCAGTACTTC. Residues: CASSRTQTSGAIWANIQYF.

The chain couples TRBV7-6 to TRBJ2-7, with 9 positions matching TRBD1. The CDR3 is made up of 14 amino acids. V lost 3 bases, J lost 5 bases, and 5 bases stayed unmatched. Germline CDR1 is SGHVS and CDR2 is FNYEAQ. The CDR3 region is CASSLGGQGDEQYF. In DNA, the CDR3 is TGTGCCAGCAGCTTGGGGGGACAGGGCGACGAGCAGTACTTC.

The rearrangement uses TRBV27 and TRBJ2-5, with TRBD1 identical over 9 bases. CDR3 length: 14 amino acids. Germline V gene lookup returns CDR1 MNHEY and CDR2 SMNVEV (reference sequence). V lost 6 bases and J lost 4; bases outside the gene matches: 6. The CDR3 is CASRRKQGAETQYF. In DNA, the CDR3 is TGTGCCAGCAGGAGGAAACAGGGGGCAGAGACCCAGTACTTC.

The V call is TRBV28, the J call TRBJ1-3; D call uncertain. The CDR3 has 14 residues. With 3 bases removed from V and 4 bases from J, the gap between germline ends came to 10 bases. Per germline, CDR1 MDHEN and CDR2 SYDVKM. The CDR3 spells CASSFPQAGNTIYF. DNA for the CDR3: TGTGCCAGCAGTTTTCCCCAAGCAGGAAACACCATATATTTT.

The chain employs TRBV12-5 and TRBJ1-6; a weak D match, TRBD1 (6 bases). CDR3 length: 14 residues. From germline, CDR1 is LGHNT and CDR2 FRNRAP. The V gene lost 6 bases and the J gene lost 7 bases, with 13 bases spanning the gap. The CDR3 protein is CASGPGGGNSPLHF. In DNA form, the CDR3 reads TGTGCTAGTGGCCCGGGAGGGGGGAATTCACCCCTCCACTTT.

V gene TRBV14 combines with J gene TRBJ2-7; unclear D gene. Trimming stripped 1 base from V and 3 bases from J, with 4 bases between. Germline loops: CDR1 SGHDN, CDR2 FVKESK. CDR3 length: 12 amino acids. The CDR3 nucleotides are TGTGCCAGCAGCCAAGTCAGCTACGAGCAGTACTTC. This codes for CASSQVSYEQYF.

This clone was counted once. The chain couples TRBV6-1 to TRBJ1-2, with 8 bases matching TRBD1. The V gene end was trimmed by 1 base and the J gene end by 2 bases; junction bases not matched to a gene: 3. Germline lookup yields CDR1 MNHNS and CDR2 SASEGT. The CDR3 contains 15 residues. The CDR3 sequence is CASSEGDRSNYGYTF. Written as DNA, the CDR3 is TGTGCCAGCAGTGAAGGGGACAGGAGCAACTATGGCTACACCTTC.

This clone appeared a few times. V and J are TRBV28 and TRBJ2-7, with a tentative D call TRBD1 (6 bases). Germline CDR1 reads MDHEN; CDR2 reads SYDVKM. V dropped 6 bases and J dropped 2 bases, with 14 bases sitting between them. This CDR3 contains 14 residues. CDR3 nucleotide sequence: TGTGCCAGCAGCTTCCGGACAGATGCCTACGAGCAGTACTTC. It yields the protein CASSFRTDAYEQYF.

The chain recombines TRBV6-5 with TRBJ2-2; D remains ambiguous. In germline, CDR1 is MNHEY, CDR2 SVGAGI. V lost 1 base and J 3 bases, leaving 3 bases between the germline ends. The CDR3 contains 13 residues. The CDR3 nucleotides are TGTGCCAGCAGTTACTTCGACACCGGGGAGCTGTTTTTT. The encoded protein is CASSYFDTGELFF.

The chain has TRBV27 and TRBJ1-1, with D perhaps TRBD1 (6 bases). This CDR3 has 14 residues. CDR1 is MNHEY, CDR2 SMNVEV, per germline (reference sequence). Deletions cut 6 bases from V and 1 base from J, with 12 bases between. CDR3 sequence: CASRITGQNTEAFF. The DNA of the CDR3 is TGTGCCAGCAGGATCACGGGACAGAACACTGAAGCTTTCTTT.

This sequence joins TRBV5-8 and TRBJ2-1; TRBD2 aligns across 7 bases. With 1 base clipped from V and 0 bases from J, the junction kept 7 bases outside the gene matches. The CDR3 extends over 17 amino acids. Germline assignment: CDR1 SGHTS and CDR2 YDEGEE. Here the CDR3 reads CASSLFVGEGSYNEQFF. CDR3 DNA: TGTGCCAGCAGCTTGTTTGTGGGGGAGGGCTCCTACAATGAGCAGTTCTTC.

V gene TRBV7-5 combines with J gene TRBJ2-2; the listed D gene, TRBD2, was not tested against the DNA. TRBV7-5 is assigned pseudogene status. This CDR3 has 17 residues. CDR3 sequence reads: CVRSLTSGRTNTGELFF. Here the CDR3 DNA reads TGTGTCAGAAGCTTAACTAGCGGGAGAACGAACACCGGGGAGCTGTTTTTT.

Here the CDR3 DNA reads TGTGCCAGCAGTTACGGGGGGGACCCGGAGACCCAGTACTTC. It yields the protein CASSYGGDPETQYF. The chain recombines TRBV6-5 with TRBJ2-5; 7 positions match TRBD2. Germline CDR1 and CDR2: MNHEY and SVGAGI. The CDR3 extends over 14 amino acids. Trimming cost V 2 bases and J 5 bases; bases outside gene matches: 5.

V usage is TRBV19 and J usage is TRBJ2-6; 7 bases fit TRBD1. The trim removed 5 bases at V and 0 bases at J, leaving 4 bases unmatched. Germline CDR1 LNHDA, CDR2 SQIVND (reference sequence). The length of the CDR3 is 16 residues. CDR3 sequence reads: CASSSRGTSGANVLTF. The CDR3 bases are TGTGCCAGTAGTTCCAGGGGGACCTCTGGGGCCAACGTCCTGACTTTC.

This chain joins TRBV4-1 and TRBJ1-5; D perhaps matches TRBD1 (5 bases). The CDR3 consists of 18 residues. Germline CDR1 is MGHRA and CDR2 is YSYEKL. The V and J ends lost 0 bases and 4 bases respectively, with 19 bases between them. Here the CDR3 DNA reads TGCGCCAGCAGCCAAGATGCGGGGGGGACGATGGGGAATCAGCCCCAGCATTTT. It encodes CASSQDAGGTMGNQPQHF.

The rearrangement links TRBV12-5 to TRBJ2-7, with D possibly matching TRBD1 (5 bases). This CDR3 spans 17 amino acids. The V gene lost 6 bases and the J gene lost 0 bases, with 21 bases spanning the gap. CDR1 and CDR2 (germline): LGHNT, FRNRAP. The CDR3 bases are TGTGCTAGTGGCAACACCCCTACCAGGGTTTTCTCCTACGAGCAGTACTTC. Protein sequence: CASGNTPTRVFSYEQYF.

In nucleotides, the CDR3 is TGTGCCAGCAGAGAAGGGAGGTTCACCGGGGAGCTGTTTTTT. Protein sequence: CASREGRFTGELFF. The rearrangement joins TRBV11-2 to TRBJ2-2; D possibly corresponds to TRBD2 (6 bases). Germline CDR1 is SGHAT and CDR2 is FQNNGV. Deletions cut 6 bases from V and 4 bases from J, with 12 bases between. The CDR3 spans 14 residues. Using reference TRBV11-2 and TRBJ2-2 for the parts outside the CDR3, the full variable domain is EAGVAQSPRYKIIEKRQSVAFWCNPISGHATLYWYQQILGQGPKLLIQFQNNGVVDDSQLPKDRFSAERLKGVDSTLKIQPAKLEDSAVYLCASREGRFTGELFFGEGSRLTVL.

The genes are TRBV2 and TRBJ1-4; TRBD1 is a possible D gene (5 bases). The CDR3 is 12 amino acids. V dropped 8 bases and J dropped 6 bases, with 10 bases sitting between them. CDR1 is SNHLY and CDR2 is FYNNEI in the germline V gene. Here the CDR3 reads CASCREDEKLFF. Here the CDR3 DNA reads TGTGCCAGCTGCAGGGAGGATGAAAAACTGTTTTTT.

This rearrangement joins TRBV5-1 to TRBJ2-5; D gene unclear. This CDR3 region has 13 residues. V gave up 5 bases and J gave up 1 base, with 9 bases separating them. In germline, CDR1 is SGHRS, CDR2 YFSETQ. The DNA for the CDR3 is TGCGCCAGCAGGATTGACACCCAAGAGACCCAGTACTTC. Residues: CASRIDTQETQYF.

The chain employs TRBV14 and TRBJ2-1; TRBD1 aligns across 10 bases. The CDR3 runs 15 residues. In germline, CDR1 is SGHDN, CDR2 FVKESK. Trimming removed 5 bases from V and 4 bases from J; junction bases left unmatched: 5. Here the CDR3 reads CASSNRDRGYNEQFF. The CDR3, as DNA: TGTGCCAGCAGCAACCGGGACAGGGGATACAATGAGCAGTTCTTC.

The rearrangement uses TRBV9 and TRBJ2-7; 7 nucleotides match TRBD1. Trimming at V came to 3 bases and at J to 4 bases, leaving 1 base not matched to a gene. The CDR3 is made up of 12 amino acids. Per the germline V gene, CDR1 is SGDLS and CDR2 is YYNGEE. The CDR3 is CASSAGGYEQYF. CDR3 DNA sequence: TGTGCCAGCAGCGCAGGGGGTTACGAGCAGTACTTC. Filled out from reference TRBV9 and TRBJ2-7, the complete variable domain reads DSGVTQTPKHLITATGQRVTLRCSPRSGDLSVYWYQQSLDQGLQFLIQYYNGEERAKGNILERFSAQQFPDLHSELNLSSLELGDSALYFCASSAGGYEQYFGPGTRLTVT.

The chain couples TRBV18 to TRBJ1-3; no firm D call. Between the trimmed V and J ends, which lost 1 base and 0 bases, there was a span of 10 bases. Germline V gene sequence: CDR1 KGHSH, CDR2 LQKENI. The length of the CDR3 is 16 residues. CDR3 loop: CASSPQAGYSGNTIYF. The DNA of the CDR3 is TGTGCCAGCTCACCACAGGCGGGTTACTCTGGAAACACCATATATTTT.

This chain joins TRBV6-1 and TRBJ2-1; TRBD2 aligns across 10 bases. V shed 2 bases and J 3 bases; nucleotides not matched to a gene: 4. Germline-derived CDR1 and CDR2 are MNHNS and SASEGT. This CDR3 comprises 16 residues. CDR3 region: CASSETRTSGYNEQFF. In DNA form, the CDR3 reads TGTGCCAGCAGTGAAACTAGGACTAGCGGCTACAATGAGCAGTTCTTC.

This clone occurred once. The CDR3 here is CASSETSGSYNEQFF. For the CDR3, the DNA is TGTGCCAGCAGTGAGACTAGCGGCTCCTACAATGAGCAGTTCTTC. The V call is TRBV6-4, the J call TRBJ2-1, with TRBD2 matching over 9 bases. This CDR3 has 15 residues. After removal of 3 bases from V and 0 bases from J, the junction contained 0 bases not matched to a gene. Germline V gives CDR1 MRHNA, CDR2 SNTAGT.

The chain links TRBV5-8 to TRBJ1-5; 9 bases align to TRBD1. Looked up from germline, CDR1 is SGHTS and CDR2 is YDEGEE. Losses at the gene ends were 5 bases for V and 4 bases for J; bases not matched to a gene: 10. The CDR3 is 16 amino acids. DNA for the CDR3: TGTGCCAGCAGACCCCGACAGGGGGGTGTGAATCAGCCCCAGCATTTT. This codes for CASRPRQGGVNQPQHF.